This T cell receptor beta chain came from a study of CD8 T cells in Susac syndrome. General observations from the study: The study acknowledged a relatively small number of individuals in its TCR sequencing and HLA analysis.

RNA in amounts of roughly 0.45 to 1 ug was reverse transcribed with random hexamers. A multiplex approach, immunoSEQ multiplex PCR, amplified TCR beta CDR3 across 54 Vbeta and 13 Jbeta. TCRdb reprocessed the immunoSEQ multiplex PCR reads with MiXCR, giving one entry per CDR3 protein. The sample yields fewer than 140,000 distinct CDR3 sequences, approximately 93% seen once. This CDR3 comprises 14 residues. Germline values: CDR1 MNHEY, CDR2 SVGAGI. V was shortened by 0 bases and J by 5 bases, with 8 bases between the two germline ends. As judged by recently defined diagnostic criteria, patients with Susac syndrome had definite or probable disease. To note about this clonotype: Its target is unknown.

Sequenced material: CD8+ T cells from PBMCs. The chain couples TRBV6-5 to TRBJ1-5, with D uncertain. The receptor was derived from a human donor with Susac syndrome. Written as DNA, the CDR3 is TGTGCCAGCAGTTACTCGGATGGGGATCAGCCCCAGCATTTT. As protein: CASSYSDGDQPQHF.